The 25 T cell receptor beta chains below were found in one sample sequenced in a study of cytomegalovirus exposure and HLA in healthy donors. The PCR contained 60 Vbeta and 13 Jbeta primers. Repertoires were generated with immunoSEQ multiplex PCR, while TCRdb's copy carries only in-frame clones and drops some. The sample includes 170,000 or so clones. Sequencing was carried out using PBMCs. These receptors all stem from a man aged 30 to 45 in good health and CMV-seronegative.

The rearrangement links TRBV7-9 to TRBJ2-3; D call uncertain. Germline V gives CDR1 SEHNR, CDR2 FQNEAQ (reference sequence). V lost 2 bases to trimming and J lost 2 bases, with 5 bases between them. The CDR3 has 13 amino acids. CDR3 amino acids: CASSLTDTDTQYF. CDR3 nucleotides: TGTGCCAGCAGCTTAACAGACACAGATACGCAGTATTTT.

V is TRBV19 and J is TRBJ2-1, with 10 bases matching TRBD2. CDR1 is LNHDA, CDR2 SQIVND, per germline (reference sequence). Trimming took 1 base from V and 10 from J; bases not matched to a gene: 7. This CDR3 has 15 amino acids. CDR3 DNA sequence: TGTGCCAGTAGTATAGGGCCTAGCGGGAGTGAGGAGCAGTTCTTC. It yields the protein CASSIGPSGSEEQFF. Together with reference TRBV19 and TRBJ2-1, the CDR3 gives the full variable domain: DGGITQSPKYLFRKEGQNVTLSCEQNLNHDAMYWYRQDPGQGLRLIYYSQIVNDFQKGDIAEGYSVSREKKESFPLTVTSAQKNPTAFYLCASSIGPSGSEEQFFGPGTRLTVL.

V usage is TRBV19 and J usage is TRBJ1-5, with no clear D. Germline V gene sequence: CDR1 LNHDA, CDR2 SQIVND (reference sequence). Trimming took off 1 base at V and 1 base at J, with 8 bases between the two ends. The CDR3 contains 15 residues. In DNA form, the CDR3 reads TGTGCCAGTAGTATAGGGGCTGCAAGCAATCAGCCCCAGCATTTT. Translated: CASSIGAASNQPQHF.

The J gene is TRBJ2-3, the V gene TRBV10-2; 7 bases map to TRBD2. The CDR3 has 16 amino acids. CDR1 WSHSY and CDR2 SAAADI come from the germline V gene. The J segment lost 2 bases and the V segment lost 7 bases, leaving 12 bases of the junction unmatched. The CDR3 reads CASNSGSGTFTDTQYF. CDR3 bases: TGCGCCAGCAATTCGGGGAGCGGGACCTTCACAGATACGCAGTATTTT.

V and J are TRBV5-1 and TRBJ1-3, with 7 nucleotides matching TRBD1. Per the germline V gene, CDR1 is SGHRS and CDR2 is YFSETQ. The CDR3 sequence is 15 residues long. The V segment lost 0 bases and the J segment 4 bases; nucleotides outside the gene matches: 4. CDR3 bases: TGCGCCAGCAGCTTGGCGACAGGGTACGGAAACACCATATATTTT. Amino acid sequence: CASSLATGYGNTIYF. Filled out from reference TRBV5-1 and TRBJ1-3, the complete variable domain reads KAGVTQTPRYLIKTRGQQVTLSCSPISGHRSVSWYQQTPGQGLQFLFEYFSETQRNKGNFPGRFSGRQFSNSRSEMNVSTLELGDSALYLCASSLATGYGNTIYFGEGSWLTVV.

This chain uses TRBV5-1 with TRBJ2-1, with D unresolved. Between the trimmed V and J ends, which lost 4 bases and 6 bases, there was a span of 8 bases. The CDR3 has 12 amino acids. Germline-derived CDR1 and CDR2 are SGHRS and YFSETQ. The chain's CDR3 is CASSLSSNEQFF. The CDR3 coding sequence is TGCGCCAGCAGCCTTTCTAGCAATGAGCAGTTCTTC.

The chain is built from TRBV6-5 and TRBJ1-1, with 12 bases lining up with TRBD1. With V trimmed by 0 bases and J by 10 bases, 6 bases remained unmatched. The CDR3 consists of 15 residues. Germline V gene lookup returns CDR1 MNHEY and CDR2 SVGAGI. CDR3 in DNA: TGTGCCAGCAGTTACTCATCCGGGACAGGGGGCCGAGCTTTCTTT. Amino acids: CASSYSSGTGGRAFF.

This sequence joins TRBV5-4 and TRBJ1-1; D gene unclear. CDR1 is SGHNT, CDR2 YYREEE, per germline (reference sequence). V lost 4 bases to trimming and J lost 2 bases, with 9 bases between them. The CDR3 is 13 residues long. CDR3: CASSLPSNTEAFF. The DNA of the CDR3 is TGTGCCAGCAGCCTTCCCTCCAACACTGAAGCTTTCTTT.

V gene TRBV10-3 combines with J gene TRBJ1-3, with TRBD1 matching 8 bases. V lost 10 bases and J lost 0; bases outside the gene matches: 5. Germline-derived CDR1 and CDR2 are ENHRY and SYGVKD. The CDR3 loop spans 14 amino acids. The CDR3 here is CATRGQDSGNTIYF. The CDR3 coding sequence is TGTGCCACCAGGGGACAGGACTCTGGAAACACCATATATTTT.

Comments on this clone: At the DNA level, this CDR3 is encoded by other sequences in the same sample as well. V and J are TRBV7-2 and TRBJ1-2; no reliable D call. The V end was cut by 5 bases, the J end by 0 bases, with 10 bases between. The germline V gene encodes CDR1 SGHTA and CDR2 FQGNSA. The CDR3 is 14 residues long. The DNA of the CDR3 is TGTGCCAGCAGCCTAGAACTCGCTAACTATGGCTACACCTTC. The encoded protein is CASSLELANYGYTF.

CDR3 protein: CASSSGARGFYEQYF. The CDR3 nucleotides are TGTGCCAGCAGCTCGGGCGCCAGGGGATTTTACGAGCAGTACTTC. This sequence joins TRBV7-6 and TRBJ2-7; maybe TRBD1 (6 bases). V gave up 4 bases and J gave up 4 bases, with 17 bases separating them. Germline V CDR1 and CDR2: SGHVS, FNYEAQ. This CDR3 spans 15 amino acids.

The chain recombines TRBV11-3 with TRBJ2-1, with 7 bases aligning to TRBD2. CDR3 length: 16 amino acids. Germline CDR1 SGHNT, CDR2 YENEEA. The V segment lost 0 bases and the J segment 0 bases; nucleotides outside the gene matches: 2. The CDR3 reads CASSLDWTSSYNEQFF. The DNA for the CDR3 is TGTGCCAGCAGCTTAGATTGGACTAGCTCCTACAATGAGCAGTTCTTC.

The chain is built from TRBV11-3 and TRBJ2-3; perhaps TRBD1 as D (7 bases). This CDR3 has 18 residues. Trimming stripped 4 bases from V and 6 bases from J, with 26 bases between. Per germline, CDR1 SGHNT and CDR2 YENEEA. Here the CDR3 reads CASSSQGGRTGTTDTQYF. CDR3 DNA: TGTGCCAGCAGCTCCCAGGGGGGCCGGACGGGGACGACGGATACGCAGTATTTT.

The rearrangement links TRBV6-5 to TRBJ2-2; D is perhaps TRBD1 (6 bases). The CDR3 is 16 amino acids. Germline CDR1 and CDR2: MNHEY and SVGAGI. Trimming shortened V by 2 bases and J by 2 bases, and 12 bases separated the two germline ends. The CDR3 DNA follows: TGTGCCAGCAGTTACGGACAGTTCCCTAACACCGGGGAGCTGTTTTTT. Translated, it gives CASSYGQFPNTGELFF.

The rearrangement uses TRBV19 and TRBJ1-2; 9 nucleotides agree with TRBD1. Germline CDR1 is LNHDA and CDR2 is SQIVND (reference sequence). This CDR3 region has 16 residues. Unmatched junction bases numbered 11, after V lost 5 bases and J lost 4 bases. The CDR3 sequence: CASSFDAGGQGYGYTF. The DNA of the CDR3 is TGTGCCAGTAGTTTCGACGCCGGGGGACAGGGCTATGGCTACACCTTC. The whole variable domain, filled in from reference TRBV19 and TRBJ1-2, reads DGGITQSPKYLFRKEGQNVTLSCEQNLNHDAMYWYRQDPGQGLRLIYYSQIVNDFQKGDIAEGYSVSREKKESFPLTVTSAQKNPTAFYLCASSFDAGGQGYGYTFGSGTRLTVV.

The chain recombines TRBV6-1 with TRBJ1-5; TRBD1 aligns across 8 bases. This CDR3 contains 15 residues. The V segment lost 5 bases and the J segment 4 bases; nucleotides outside the gene matches: 7. Germline CDR1 and CDR2: MNHNS and SASEGT. CDR3 DNA sequence: TGTGCCAGCAGTACAATGGACAGGGTTAATCAGCCCCAGCATTTT. Its translation: CASSTMDRVNQPQHF.

The chain joins TRBV11-1 to TRBJ2-5, with a weak D call TRBD2 (5 bases). The J call may be wrong; the DNA end is better matched by TRBJ2-7. In germline, CDR1 is SGHAT, CDR2 FQDESV (reference sequence). The CDR3 sequence is 13 residues long. The CDR3 protein is CASTALLGYEQYF. The CDR3 coding sequence is TGTGCCAGCACCGCCCTACTAGGTTACGAGCAGTACTTC.

This rearrangement joins TRBV5-6 to TRBJ1-2, with 7 positions matching TRBD1. This CDR3 contains 14 residues. Germline V gene sequence: CDR1 SGHDT, CDR2 YYEEEE. V lost 2 bases, J lost 8 bases, and 9 bases stayed unmatched. As DNA, the CDR3 is TGTGCCAGCAGCTTACAGGGGCGGACGTCCGGCTACACCTTC. Translation: CASSLQGRTSGYTF.

CDR3 nucleotide sequence: TGTGCCAGCACCTCCCGTGGGACAACGTACGAGCAGTACTTC. Translated, it gives CASTSRGTTYEQYF. The chain carries TRBV27 and TRBJ2-7; tentative D call: TRBD1 (6 bases). Germline loops: CDR1 MNHEY, CDR2 SMNVEV (reference sequence). Trimming stripped 7 bases from V and 4 bases from J, with 17 bases between. The CDR3 sequence is 14 residues long.

The chain employs TRBV5-1 and TRBJ1-2; D is uncertain. V was cut by 1 base and J by 7 bases, with 11 bases left in between. This CDR3 has 13 residues. Germline CDR1 SGHRS, CDR2 YFSETQ. CDR3 nucleotide sequence: TGCGCCAGCAGCTTGACGGATGAGGTTGGCTACACCTTC. Its translation is CASSLTDEVGYTF.

The rearrangement joins TRBV6-5 to TRBJ2-1; 7 nucleotides align to TRBD2. This CDR3 has 14 amino acids. Germline loops: CDR1 MNHEY, CDR2 SVGAGI. Trimming cost V 2 bases and J 2 bases; bases outside gene matches: 0. CDR3 sequence: CASSYAGAYNEQFF. CDR3 bases: TGTGCCAGCAGTTACGCGGGAGCCTACAATGAGCAGTTCTTC.

CDR3 sequence: CAISEIRASGRASSYNEQFF. CDR3 sequence (DNA): TGTGCCATCAGTGAAATCAGAGCTAGCGGGAGGGCCAGCTCCTACAATGAGCAGTTCTTC. The V and J genes are TRBV10-3 and TRBJ2-1; 12 bases fit TRBD2. V lost 3 bases to trimming and J lost 0 bases; unmatched junction nucleotides: 12. Germline-derived CDR1 and CDR2 are ENHRY and SYGVKD. The CDR3 covers 20 residues.

The chain is built from TRBV4-3 and TRBJ1-2, with 7 bases lining up with TRBD1. Germline CDR1 LGHNA, CDR2 YSLEER. The CDR3 is 13 amino acids. The ends lost 1 base at V and 8 bases at J; junction bases unmatched: 4. The CDR3 sequence is CASSQGGGEGYTF. The DNA of the CDR3 is TGCGCCAGCAGCCAAGGAGGGGGCGAAGGCTACACCTTC.

The chain is built from TRBV4-3 and TRBJ1-1; weak D call: TRBD1 (6 bases). V was pared by 2 bases and J by 4 bases, with 17 bases between. The CDR3 extends over 16 amino acids. Germline V gives CDR1 LGHNA, CDR2 YSLEER. The CDR3 loop is CASSQLTGRGLTEAFF. The CDR3 DNA follows: TGCGCCAGCAGCCAATTAACAGGGCGAGGTCTCACTGAAGCTTTCTTT.

The CDR3 DNA follows: TGTGCCAGCAGCGGAGGTGGGGCTCTCTCCGAGCAGTACTTC. This translates into CASSGGGALSEQYF. The chain carries TRBV9 and TRBJ2-7; D is perhaps TRBD1 (5 bases). Trimming shortened V by 3 bases and J by 6 bases, and 16 bases separated the two germline ends. The CDR3 sequence is 14 residues long. From germline, CDR1 is SGDLS and CDR2 YYNGEE.